The T cell receptor beta chain under discussion was sequenced for a study of T cells in localized non-small cell lung cancer. Study observations and caveats: Longer overall survival was linked to higher blood T cell density. Heterogeneity remains possible because sequencing was limited to only one tumor region. Adjacent lung was found to contain a median roughly 60 of the top 100 tumor clones.

Notes on this clone: Its antigen is undetermined.

Assay: immunoSEQ multiplex PCR; the TCRdb copy retains only in-frame clones and omits some. The sample has about 62,000 clones; roughly 76% are singletons. The CDR3 has 14 residues. CDR1 and CDR2 (germline): SGHRS, YFSETQ. V was pared by 5 bases and J by 4 bases, with 4 bases of the junction left unmatched. The J gene is TRBJ1-1, the V gene TRBV5-1; 11 bases map to TRBD1. Material: PBMCs, obtained before any cancer treatment. The receptor comes from a man aged 40 to 70 with stage II lung adenocarcinoma. The CDR3 loop reads CASRGQGESTEAFF. Here the CDR3 DNA reads TGCGCCAGCAGGGGACAGGGGGAGAGCACTGAAGCTTTCTTT.